The source of this T cell receptor beta chain is a study of cytomegalovirus exposure and HLA in healthy donors. The overall study: Earlier results showed 120 million or so unique TCR beta sequences derived from roughly 200 million T cells.

PCR used 60 Vbeta primers and 13 Jbeta primers. Data came from immunoSEQ multiplex PCR; TCRdb stores just in-frame clones and leaves some out. The table includes approximately 110,000 clones, under 80% detected once. As regards this clone: The antigen is not known.

Study findings and constraints: Cytomegalovirus-associated status was assigned to roughly 160 TCR beta chains. Earlier analysis looked at TCR beta V segments, and most were productive about 90% or about 30% of the time. An ancestry cluster, one associated with Asian ancestry, reportedly showed fewer N-insertions than the approximately 720-donor mean in a later analysis.

The sample consisted of PBMCs. The TCR was taken from a middle-aged woman in good health and CMV-seropositive.

The DNA for the CDR3 is TGTGCCAGCAGCTTAGAGGACAGGGGGTTGACAGATACGCAGTATTTT. It translates to CASSLEDRGLTDTQYF. J is TRBJ2-3 and V is TRBV11-2, with 10 bases that match TRBD1. Germline V gene sequence: CDR1 SGHAT, CDR2 FQNNGV. This CDR3 has 16 residues. V was clipped by 0 bases and J by 3 bases; unmatched bases: 3.